This is a list of T cell receptor beta chains from one sample in a study of cytomegalovirus exposure and HLA in healthy donors. The assay was immunoSEQ multiplex PCR, and TCRdb's table has in-frame clones only and misses some. The sample includes 150,000 to 200,000 clones, roughly 79% of them seen just once. Sequenced: PBMCs. The receptors were sampled from a man aged 18 to 30 in good health and CMV-seropositive. Both conserved end residues are part of each CDR3. The D gene is left open where the match is weak. Size tells how often a clone was seen (once, few, many) or the class of an expanded clone, and some rows leave it out.

clone_size	d_call	j_call	v_call	cdr3_nt	cdr3_aa
few	.	TRBJ2-3	TRBV10-3	TGTGCCATCAGTGGGACAGCTTCAGATACGCAGTATTTT	CAISGTASDTQYF
.	TRBD2	TRBJ2-3	TRBV9	TGTGCCAGCAGCCGGGAGGGGTCCACAGATACGCAGTATTTT	CASSREGSTDTQYF
.	TRBD2	TRBJ2-3	TRBV6-4	TGTGCCAGCAGCTTAGCGGGGGTCACAGATACGCAGTATTTT	CASSLAGVTDTQYF
.	TRBD1	TRBJ2-7	TRBV12-5	TGTGCTAGTGGTTTGGGACAGGGCTACGAGCAGTACTTC	CASGLGQGYEQYF
.	.	TRBJ1-4	TRBV6-1	TGTGCCAGCAGTGGGCTGGGGAGGTTTGAAAAACTGTTTTTT	CASSGLGRFEKLFF
.	TRBD1	TRBJ1-5	TRBV19	TGTGCCAGTAGTGCGGACAGGGGGCTCGGGCAGCCCCAGCATTTT	CASSADRGLGQPQHF
few	.	TRBJ2-7	TRBV5-1	TGCGCCAGCAGCTTTTTACAGTCCTACGAGCAGTACTTC	CASSFLQSYEQYF
.	TRBD2	TRBJ2-1	TRBV27	TGTGCCAGCAGTTTAGTTTGGGGACTAGCGGGGTCCTACAATGAGCAGTTCTTC	CASSLVWGLAGSYNEQFF
.	.	TRBJ1-5	TRBV4-1	TGCGCCAGCAGCCAAGTGAGACAAGATAGCAATCAGCCCCAGCATTTT	CASSQVRQDSNQPQHF
.	TRBD1	TRBJ2-7	TRBV27	TGTGCCAGCAGTCCCCTAAAGCTAGCGACAGGGGTTGGTGACCAGTACTTC	CASSPLKLATGVGDQYF
.	.	TRBJ1-1	TRBV6-5	TGTGCCAGCAGTTACAACGGGGTTGTGGAAGCTTTCTTT	CASSYNGVVEAFF
.	TRBD1	TRBJ1-2	TRBV7-2	TGTGCCAGCAGCACCGGACAGGGGATAACCTATGGCTACACCTTC	CASSTGQGITYGYTF
.	TRBD1	TRBJ2-7	TRBV7-2	TGTGCCAGCGGACGGACAGGGTTCGGAGGCGAGCAGTACTTC	CASGRTGFGGEQYF
once	TRBD2	TRBJ2-7	TRBV7-2	TGTGCCAGCAGCGGCGGGACTAGCGGATTCTACGAGCAGTACTTC	CASSGGTSGFYEQYF
.	.	TRBJ1-1	TRBV5-1	TGCGCCAGCAGTATGGGGATAAGCGGCGCGAACACTGAAGCTTTCTTT	CASSMGISGANTEAFF
.	.	TRBJ2-5	TRBV30	TGTGCCTGCCACCTGACAACCCACACCCAAGAGACCCAGTACTTC	CACHLTTHTQETQYF
.	.	TRBJ2-7	TRBV11-2	TGTGCCAGCAGTCAACCGGGACACCCGGCTAGGAAGTACTTC	CASSQPGHPARKYF
.	.	TRBJ2-2	TRBV9	TGTGCCAGCAGCGTAGGTGTAGTGGGGGCCTGGGGCACCGGGGAGCTGTTTTTT	CASSVGVVGAWGTGELFF
.	TRBD1	TRBJ1-5	TRBV10-3	TGTGCCTCCGCAGGGGGCACCAATCAGCCCCAGCATTTT	CASAGGTNQPQHF
.	.	TRBJ2-5	TRBV6-5	TGTGCCAGCAGTGCCGCTCAGGGGTGGGAGACCCAGTACTTC	CASSAAQGWETQYF
.	.	TRBJ1-5	TRBV7-6	TGTGCCAGCAGCCCCACAGGGTTAGGTGGTCAGCCCCAGCATTTT	CASSPTGLGGQPQHF
.	TRBD1	TRBJ1-4	TRBV10-2	TGCGCCAGCGCCCTAGGACAGGGGGCGAATGAAAAACTGTTTTTT	CASALGQGANEKLFF
.	.	TRBJ2-7	TRBV7-2	TGTGCCAGCAGCTTACAATTCCTTGGTACTGGTTACGAGCAGTACTTC	CASSLQFLGTGYEQYF
once	.	TRBJ2-7	TRBV7-8	TGTGCCAGCAGCTTGCCCAAGGTGGAGGGGAAGTTACATGTCTACGAGCAGTACTTC	CASSLPKVEGKLHVYEQYF